This T cell receptor (beta chain) was sequenced in a study of spatial heterogeneity in lung cancer. TCRdb itself ran the 5' RACE reads through MiXCR, one entry per CDR3 protein. The sample includes some 41,000 distinct CDR3 sequences, about 10% seen only once; the top ten take more than 15%. Sample time point: blood at routine non-recurrence follow-up after resection. Unsorted whole RNA from tumor, nontumor lung or frozen PBMC underwent sequencing. The study's findings and limits: Among blood samples, ubiquitous expanded tumor TCRs appeared more at resection than at follow-up.

In its sample, this clonotype was seen many times. Antigen: not known. The CDR3 loop spans 15 amino acids. The germline V gene encodes CDR1 SGHDT and CDR2 YYEEEE. Trimming took 3 bases from V and 8 from J; bases not matched to a gene: 11. The material was PBMCs, obtained at follow-up. The J gene is TRBJ2-1, the V gene TRBV5-6; 7 bases match TRBD1. The receptor comes from a female donor with early-stage non-small cell lung cancer. The CDR3 DNA sequence: TGTGCCAGCAGCTCTCCGGGACAGCGTGAGGATGAGCAGTTCTTC. As protein: CASSSPGQREDEQFF. The whole variable domain, filled in from reference TRBV5-6 and TRBJ2-1, reads DAGVTQSPTHLIKTRGQQVTLRCSPKSGHDTVSWYQQALGQGPQFIFQYYEEEERQRGNFPDRFSGHQFPNYSSELNVNALLLGDSALYLCASSSPGQREDEQFFGPGTRLTVL.